These T cell receptor beta chains were read from a single sample in a study of blood T cell repertoires in COVID-19. Sequencing used immunoSEQ multiplex PCR; TCRdb keeps in-frame clones, though not all of them. The sample has about 270,000 clones, about nine tenths seen once. The sequenced sample consisted of PBMCs or T cells enriched from blood (not recorded which). These receptors came from a woman aged 25 to 39 with acute COVID-19. CDR3s include the opening cysteine and the closing phenylalanine or tryptophan. The D gene is left open where the match is weak.

CDR3aa: CASSQDVRQGNNYGYTF; d_gene: .; v_gene: TRBV3-1/TRBV3-2; j_gene: TRBJ1-2
CDR3aa: CASSPGHSPLHF; d_gene: .; v_gene: TRBV28; j_gene: TRBJ1-6
CDR3aa: CASWSLAGAYEQYF; d_gene: TRBD2; v_gene: TRBV6-5; j_gene: TRBJ2-7
CDR3aa: CASSLYRGSNTEAFF; d_gene: TRBD1; v_gene: TRBV28; j_gene: TRBJ1-1
CDR3aa: CASSFAAGLAGTNEQFF; d_gene: TRBD2; v_gene: TRBV7-6; j_gene: TRBJ2-1
CDR3aa: CASSPPVGQGNEQYF; d_gene: TRBD1; v_gene: TRBV6-5; j_gene: TRBJ2-7
CDR3aa: CASSVDGGGNTEAFF; d_gene: .; v_gene: TRBV9; j_gene: TRBJ1-1
CDR3aa: CASSIRQGGGETQYF; d_gene: TRBD1; v_gene: TRBV19; j_gene: TRBJ2-5
CDR3aa: CASRGQGNTEAFF; d_gene: TRBD1; v_gene: TRBV2; j_gene: TRBJ1-1
CDR3aa: CASSLRDWAGDIQYF; d_gene: TRBD2; v_gene: TRBV28; j_gene: TRBJ2-4
CDR3aa: CASSLSPQGGDSTDTQYF; d_gene: .; v_gene: TRBV28; j_gene: TRBJ2-3
CDR3aa: CASSYHTSDRSGRLSYEQYF; d_gene: TRBD2; v_gene: TRBV6-9; j_gene: TRBJ2-7
CDR3aa: CASSQNSGRAADTQYF; d_gene: TRBD2; v_gene: TRBV4-1; j_gene: TRBJ2-3
CDR3aa: CASSTGNRATNEKLFF; d_gene: .; v_gene: TRBV7-9; j_gene: TRBJ1-4
CDR3aa: CASSIYTGELFF; d_gene: .; v_gene: TRBV19; j_gene: TRBJ2-2
CDR3aa: CASSYLGLAGLNEQFF; d_gene: TRBD2; v_gene: TRBV6-6; j_gene: TRBJ2-1
CDR3aa: CASSQVRGFQETQYF; d_gene: .; v_gene: TRBV3-1/TRBV3-2; j_gene: TRBJ2-5
CDR3aa: CASSLFSQGGEQFF; d_gene: .; v_gene: TRBV7-3; j_gene: TRBJ2-1
CDR3aa: CASSLQGNYGYTF; d_gene: TRBD1; v_gene: TRBV6-5; j_gene: TRBJ1-2
CDR3aa: CASSPGHLGYGYTF; d_gene: .; v_gene: TRBV27; j_gene: TRBJ1-2
CDR3aa: CASSLVKRDTEAFF; d_gene: .; v_gene: TRBV28; j_gene: TRBJ1-1
CDR3aa: CASSWATGAGNTIYF; d_gene: TRBD1; v_gene: TRBV28; j_gene: TRBJ1-3
CDR3aa: CAIRAQGGSNQPQHF; d_gene: TRBD1; v_gene: TRBV10-3; j_gene: TRBJ1-5
CDR3aa: CASTRRTSGLTDTQYF; d_gene: TRBD2; v_gene: TRBV5-1; j_gene: TRBJ2-3
CDR3aa: CASTVSGISGNEQFF; d_gene: .; v_gene: TRBV27; j_gene: TRBJ2-1
CDR3aa: CASSWVGTGTGPNEQFF; d_gene: TRBD1; v_gene: TRBV5-1; j_gene: TRBJ2-1
CDR3aa: CASSLWGVSYEQYF; d_gene: .; v_gene: TRBV27; j_gene: TRBJ2-7
CDR3aa: CAISERILAGGFYNEQFF; d_gene: TRBD2; v_gene: TRBV10-3; j_gene: TRBJ2-1
CDR3aa: CASSLDRVQFF; d_gene: .; v_gene: TRBV12-3/TRBV12-4; j_gene: TRBJ2-1
CDR3aa: CASSPQGTETQYF; d_gene: .; v_gene: TRBV5-1; j_gene: TRBJ2-5
CDR3aa: CASSSAAGDKLFF; d_gene: .; v_gene: TRBV5-5; j_gene: TRBJ1-4
CDR3aa: CASSKPARAYEQYF; d_gene: .; v_gene: TRBV21-1; j_gene: TRBJ2-7
CDR3aa: CAWSGSSGRGETQYF; d_gene: TRBD2; v_gene: TRBV30; j_gene: TRBJ2-5
CDR3aa: CASSLPGGYGYTF; d_gene: TRBD1; v_gene: TRBV5-4; j_gene: TRBJ1-2
CDR3aa: CASTLDRDYGYTF; d_gene: TRBD1; v_gene: TRBV19; j_gene: TRBJ1-2
CDR3aa: CASTGLAGAPDTQYF; d_gene: TRBD2; v_gene: TRBV27; j_gene: TRBJ2-3
CDR3aa: CASSDSGSRGYEQFF; d_gene: TRBD2; v_gene: TRBV19; j_gene: TRBJ2-1
CDR3aa: CASSLYLAGGTTDTQYF; d_gene: TRBD2; v_gene: TRBV7-2; j_gene: TRBJ2-3
CDR3aa: CASTTNPLSGDRGANVLTF; d_gene: TRBD1; v_gene: TRBV19; j_gene: TRBJ2-6
CDR3aa: CASSVAAGPYFDGGELFF; d_gene: .; v_gene: TRBV9; j_gene: TRBJ2-2
CDR3aa: CASSANTWSDTQYF; d_gene: .; v_gene: TRBV9; j_gene: TRBJ2-3
CDR3aa: CASVEELAIHNEQFF; d_gene: .; v_gene: TRBV6-4; j_gene: TRBJ2-1
CDR3aa: CASSGHLLREGLYNEQFF; d_gene: TRBD2; v_gene: TRBV9; j_gene: TRBJ2-1
CDR3aa: CASSSEAVITDTQYF; d_gene: .; v_gene: TRBV7-2; j_gene: TRBJ2-3
CDR3aa: CASSLRGDGAYEQYF; d_gene: .; v_gene: TRBV7-3; j_gene: TRBJ2-7
CDR3aa: CATSEGDIYGYTF; d_gene: .; v_gene: TRBV24-1; j_gene: TRBJ1-2
CDR3aa: CSVTLGTSGRGGEQYF; d_gene: TRBD2; v_gene: TRBV29-1; j_gene: TRBJ2-7
CDR3aa: CASTETARNEQFF; d_gene: .; v_gene: TRBV5-1; j_gene: TRBJ2-1
CDR3aa: CASNGQGMNTEAFF; d_gene: TRBD1; v_gene: TRBV18; j_gene: TRBJ1-1